The entry that follows covers one TCR beta chain sequence. Its matching antigen is unknown. Through a sample-barcoded 5' primer and a J-beta primer mix, a second PCR was run for about 6 to 11 cycles. From each sample, at least 3 million paired-end reads containing CDR3 were obtained. A single record per CDR3 protein comes from TCRdb applying MiXCR to the 5' RACE reads. Among approximately 1,000,000 distinct CDR3 sequences listed, under 55% were seen once. Germline values: CDR1 SGHKS, CDR2 YYEKEE (reference sequence). The CDR3 has 14 amino acids. Trimming took 4 bases from V and 3 from J, leaving 13 bases between them. The sample originates from a study of blood T cells in healthy people across ages. Study results and caveats: Calculation of diversity from one million T cells yielded estimates considered to be underestimates.

What was sequenced was blood. The clonotype was recovered from a woman in her fifties or sixties in good health. The gene calls are TRBV5-5 and TRBJ2-5; a weak D match, TRBD1 (6 bases). CDR3 nucleotide sequence: TGTGCCAGCAGCCCCGGACAGCGTGAAGAGACCCAGTACTTC. As protein: CASSPGQREETQYF.